This TCR beta chain was sequenced for a study of T cells in Graves' hyperthyroidism and ophthalmopathy. CDR1 is KGHSH, CDR2 LQKENI, per germline. Trimming left V 6 bases short and J 5 bases short, with 13 bases between. The CDR3 extends over 13 amino acids. RNA transcripts yielded amplified TCR beta CDR3 regions. The TCR CDR3 was amplified in a first-round RT-PCR using the HTBI primer set. TCRdb reanalysed the multiplex PCR reads using MiXCR and keeps one entry per CDR3 protein. The sample includes some 350,000 distinct CDR3 sequences, about 18% of them seen just once. This clonotype was picked up many times.

The sequenced sample was blood. The chain couples TRBV18 to TRBJ1-2; unclear D gene. This receptor was obtained from a young woman with Graves' hyperthyroidism. The CDR3, as DNA: TGTGCCAGCTCCACCCAGGAACATTATGGCTACACCTTC. It translates to CASSTQEHYGYTF. Full variable domain (outside the CDR3, taken from reference TRBV18 and TRBJ1-2): NAGVMQNPRHLVRRRGQEARLRCSPMKGHSHVYWYRQLPEEGLKFMVYLQKENIIDESGMPKERFSAEFPKEGPSILRIQQVVRGDSAAYFCASSTQEHYGYTFGSGTRLTVV.